The rows below give T cell receptor beta chains drawn from one sample of a study of T cells in Graves' hyperthyroidism and ophthalmopathy. One entry per CDR3 protein results from TCRdb running MiXCR on the multiplex PCR reads. The sample records 750,000 to 900,000 distinct CDR3 sequences, over 35% being singletons. Specimen: blood. These receptors were taken from a man between 18 and 29 years old with Graves' hyperthyroidism. The conserved cysteine and the conserved F or W are not part of the CDR3 here.

V	length	J	CDR3
TRBV7-4	10	TRBJ1-5	ASVHLGQPQH
TRBV6-1	11	TRBJ1-6	ASNTDSASPLH
TRBV5-1	14	TRBJ2-7	ASSQGAGLALYEQY
TRBV15	13	TRBJ2-2	ATSRAAGRTGELF
TRBV10-3	11	TRBJ1-2	AIGGAGHYGYT
TRBV2	16	TRBJ2-7	ASSRSGTSGKGIGEQY
TRBV19	13	TRBJ2-2	ASPRPGEGYRELF
TRBV2	12	TRBJ1-2	ASSLRAGGLGYT
TRBV7-9	11	TRBJ1-6	ASSSVGNQPLH
TRBV12-3/TRBV12-4	12	TRBJ1-1	ASGLGSLNTEAF
TRBV7-9	14	TRBJ1-1	ASSLVAGVTNTEAF
TRBV19	12	TRBJ1-1	ASSIVQGPFEAF
TRBV12-3/TRBV12-4	11	TRBJ2-7	ATLQGGGYEQY
TRBV7-2	11	TRBJ1-1	ASRPWRGTEAF
TRBV7-9	10	TRBJ2-7	ASSRRAYEQY
TRBV25-1	13	TRBJ1-2	AATAGTGGQIGYT
TRBV20-1	12	TRBJ2-2	SAGPRSNTGELF
TRBV15	10	TRBJ1-2	ASFRNNYGYT
TRBV4-1	14	TRBJ1-5	AGSQGGIRRDQPQH
TRBV5-6	13	TRBJ2-5	ASSSGLPYQETQY
TRBV7-2	11	TRBJ1-4	ASSLMKAEKLF
TRBV6-5	14	TRBJ1-6	ASRPTGKGLNSPLH
TRBV5-1	14	TRBJ2-5	ASSLVARAGQETQY
TRBV2	12	TRBJ1-2	ASSGGTGAYGYT
TRBV29-1	10	TRBJ2-7	SQGQGAYEQY
TRBV6-1	13	TRBJ2-7	ASSEGTGLNYEQY
TRBV5-1	15	TRBJ1-1	ASRLGSGQGENTEAF
TRBV29-1	13	TRBJ2-5	SVLIGGTVQETQY
TRBV11-3	12	TRBJ2-5	ASSRRGLQETQY
TRBV12-3/TRBV12-4	14	TRBJ1-1	ASSLSPMAVNTEAF
TRBV29-1	10	TRBJ2-7	SVDGGSYEQY
TRBV9	14	TRBJ2-5	ASSLIASGGEETQY
TRBV5-6	9	TRBJ1-2	ASSLDTRYT
TRBV12-3/TRBV12-4	12	TRBJ2-7	ACSGGLADYEQY
TRBV29-1	14	TRBJ1-1	SVEFGGTVVNTEAF
TRBV7-9	11	TRBJ1-1	ASINSLGTEAF
TRBV12-3/TRBV12-4	12	TRBJ2-5	ASSLAPGKETQY
TRBV2	13	TRBJ1-4	ASSLARDSNEKLF
TRBV2	13	TRBJ2-7	ASSSEWRATTEQY
TRBV19	12	TRBJ2-7	ASSISFFTYEQY
TRBV7-9	12	TRBJ1-2	ASSLAAGDYGYT
TRBV2	14	TRBJ1-4	ASSPGQAVLNEKLF
TRBV20-1	10	NA	SARKGRNEQF
TRBV4-1	11	TRBJ1-3	ASSQDRGNTIY
TRBV19	11	TRBJ2-7	ASSLTGSWEQY
TRBV6-1	12	TRBJ2-7	ASKRLADTYEQY
TRBV7-2	11	TRBJ1-1	ASSLSPSRGSF
TRBV10-3	11	TRBJ1-1	AISEMKYTEAF
TRBV19	12	TRBJ1-1	ASAPGTDNTEAF
TRBV24-1	11	TRBJ2-7	ATSGTPSSEQY
TRBV4-2	13	TRBJ1-2	ASSQEQGADAGYT
TRBV15	12	TRBJ1-1	ATSLTGGFAEAF
TRBV6-6	10	TRBJ1-1	ASSSRIGWAF
TRBV6-1	11	TRBJ2-5	ASTYSGVETQY
TRBV7-2	12	TRBJ1-1	ASSLRGVGTEAF